This is a list of T cell receptor beta chains from one sample in a study of blood T cell repertoires in COVID-19. Data came from immunoSEQ multiplex PCR; TCRdb stores just in-frame clones and leaves some out. The table shows approximately 230,000 clones, with roughly 88% occurring only once. Sequencing used peripheral blood. These receptor sequences come from a man aged 80 or over with acute or convalescent COVID-19. Both conserved end residues are trimmed from each CDR3. Clone size, where shown, is once, few, many, or a class for clones that have expanded.

v_call clone_size cdr3_aa
TRBV7-3 NA ASSLTGSGNTIY
TRBV7-8 NA ASSLTGNNSPLH
TRBV4-1 NA ASSQARGVVGYT
TRBV7-9 NA ASSIYRGGGSLRTDTQY
TRBV7-3 NA ASSLTGGSSGANVLT
TRBV19 few ASSARDRGDGPQH
TRBV27 NA ASSVRRDQPQH
TRBV21-1 NA ASSIPAGANTGELF
TRBV24-1 NA ATSGTLGQGTDTQY
TRBV20-1 NA SASRLAGGPGNEQF
TRBV24-1 NA ATSDAGTGNRGTDTQY
TRBV5-6 NA ASSFSGPNTGELF
TRBV7-9 NA ASSSRDRGNNEQF
TRBV6-1 NA ATQGEAGELF
TRBV6-2/TRBV6-3 few ASSYQSTQGANQPQH
TRBV16 NA ASSRGTSGSTQY
TRBV3-1/TRBV3-2 NA ASSSLAGVEEQY
TRBV5-1 NA ASSQRLISYNEQF
TRBV5-1 NA ASSPGQHKEQY
TRBV4-1 NA ASSLRAGDNSPLH
TRBV7-7 NA ASSLDRGENNEQF
TRBV19 NA ASSTPKTGIDTGELF
TRBV10-3 NA AIREAGGDTDTQY
TRBV10-3 NA AISESGDRSNIQY
TRBV19 NA ASSEDRDNSPLH
TRBV10-3 few AITYGGGDNEQF
TRBV7-2 NA ASSSTGSTGGYGYT
TRBV10-3 NA AISRLAGGLLNEQF